This paragraph reports one TCR beta chain. In building TCR beta libraries, iRepertoire HTBI primers were used together with Arm-PCR of CDR3 regions. How the authors handled the data: Sequenced samples collectively carried roughly 60 TRBV and 14 TRBJ segments. TCRdb re-analysed the multiplex PCR reads in MiXCR, keeping a single row per CDR3 protein. The V and J calls and clone size come from TCRdb's table, not from the authors' own analysis. The data contain approximately 460,000 distinct CDR3 sequences, less than 20% of them singletons. This CDR3 contains 13 residues. V gave up 7 bases and J gave up 7 bases; unmatched junction bases: 6. CDR1 is MNHEY and CDR2 is SMNVEV in the germline V gene (reference sequence). Time point here: newly diagnosed GD, antithyroid drugs for less than 3 months. Generation of the TCR library employed RNA extracted from PBMCs. Patients with Graves' disease were diagnosed by American Thyroid Association guidelines.

The data were obtained in a study of regulatory T cells in long-lasting Graves disease. These data also featured in a second study, about T cells in Graves' hyperthyroidism and ophthalmopathy. As that report states: It was considered stable Graves' hyperthyroidism when ophthalmopathy did not progress within 18 months. Initially, a first-round RT-PCR of the TCR CDR3 employed the HTBI primer set.

This receptor was identified in a woman in her twenties or thirties with Graves disease. The starting material was peripheral blood mononuclear cells (PBMCs), obtained at new diagnosis, from a patient treated with antithyroid drugs. The chain has TRBV27 and TRBJ2-2, with 7 bases lining up with TRBD2. The CDR3 reads CASTRGSGGELFF. The DNA for the CDR3 is TGTGCCAGCACCCGCGGGAGTGGCGGGGAGCTGTTTTTT.